Below are 17 T cell receptor beta chains sequenced from a single sample in a study of memory CD4+ T cells and cytomegalovirus serostatus. Generated by immunoSEQ multiplex PCR, the TCRdb table keeps only in-frame clones and is missing some. This repertoire shows about 60,000 clones, 82% found once; its top ten account for roughly 0.5%. Single viable CD3+CD4+CD8-CD45RO+ cells were sorted as the memory CD4+ T cells. Sequencing input: memory CD4+ T cells from blood. The origin of the receptors is an adult in good health and CMV-seronegative. Some clones in this sample may be carry-over from other donors' samples.

The chain is built from TRBV27 and TRBJ2-5; D perhaps matches TRBD2 (6 bases). The CDR3 runs to 16 residues. V lost 10 bases and J lost 5, with 26 bases in between. Germline-derived CDR1 and CDR2 are MNHEY and SMNVEV (reference sequence). DNA of the CDR3: TGTGCCAACCACCCTTGGGGGGAGCCTCCACTGGAGACCCAGTACTTC. It translates to CANHPWGEPPLETQYF.

This clone was seen more than once but under ten times. This chain uses TRBV4-1 with TRBJ1-5, with D unresolved. V shed 1 base and J shed 2 bases, with 12 bases lying between them. Germline CDR1 is MGHRA and CDR2 is YSYEKL. This CDR3 is 16 amino acids long. The CDR3 is CASSQVNLIGNQPQHF. CDR3 DNA sequence: TGCGCCAGCAGCCAAGTGAACCTGATAGGCAATCAGCCCCAGCATTTT.

The V and J genes are TRBV7-2 and TRBJ2-5, with 11 bases lining up with TRBD2. Germline V gene sequence: CDR1 SGHTA, CDR2 FQGNSA. The CDR3 sequence is 15 residues long. V shed 1 base and J 3 bases; nucleotides not matched to a gene: 1. As DNA, the CDR3 is TGTGCCAGCAGCTTAGAACTAGCGGGAGAAGAGACCCAGTACTTC. It codes for CASSLELAGEETQYF.

This sequence joins TRBV28 and TRBJ1-2, with a tentative D call TRBD1 (6 bases). Trimming pared 4 bases from V and 3 bases from J, leaving 9 bases between. There are 13 residues in the CDR3. Germline V gives CDR1 MDHEN, CDR2 SYDVKM. CDR3 nucleotides: TGTGCCAGCAGTTCGTCAGGGGACTATGGCTACACCTTC. Residues: CASSSSGDYGYTF.

The chain has TRBV5-1 and TRBJ1-3; D remains unclear. V was shortened by 0 bases and J by 2 bases, with 15 bases between the two germline ends. The CDR3 has 17 amino acids. Germline CDR1 SGHRS, CDR2 YFSETQ. For the CDR3, the DNA is TGCGCCAGCAGCTTGGTGGGTCTGGGCCAAGCTGGAAACACCATATATTTT. Translating gives CASSLVGLGQAGNTIYF.

This clone was detected only once. This chain joins TRBV6-7 and TRBJ2-1; D remains ambiguous. TRBV6-7 is an open reading frame whose function is uncertain. CDR3 length: 15 residues. V lost 5 bases and J lost 6, with 17 bases in between. In DNA, the CDR3 is TGTGCCAGCAGTAGGCGCTCCGGGCGCCGCAATGAGCAGTTCTTC. It encodes CASSRRSGRRNEQFF.

This clone was detected only a few times. The CDR3 spells CASRNQNMNTEAFF. CDR3 DNA: TGTGCCAGTAGAAATCAGAATATGAACACTGAAGCTTTCTTT. The chain links TRBV19 to TRBJ1-1; the D is unclear. The CDR3 contains 14 residues. V shed 6 bases and J shed 0 bases, with 11 bases lying between them. Germline loops: CDR1 LNHDA, CDR2 SQIVND (reference sequence).

The chain has TRBV6-5 and TRBJ1-5, with a possible D match to TRBD1 (5 bases). The germline V gene encodes CDR1 MNHEY and CDR2 SVGAGI. This CDR3 is built from 14 residues. Deletions cut 7 bases from V and 4 bases from J, with 14 bases between. The CDR3: CASKRPGPNQPQHF. The CDR3 DNA is TGTGCCAGCAAAAGACCGGGACCTAATCAGCCCCAGCATTTT.

This rearrangement joins TRBV7-9 to TRBJ1-6, with D unclear. V was clipped by 5 bases and J by 9 bases, with 11 bases between them. The CDR3 is 13 amino acids. The germline V gene has CDR1 SEHNR and CDR2 FQNEAQ (reference sequence). CDR3 in amino acids: CASSPMDGSPLHF. In nucleotides, the CDR3 is TGTGCCAGCAGCCCTATGGACGGTTCACCCCTCCACTTT.

The CDR3 region has the DNA TGTGCCAGCAGTTCTACCACAGATACGCAGTATTTT. As protein: CASSSTTDTQYF. The chain is built from TRBV6-5 and TRBJ2-3; the D is unclear. V gave up 4 bases and J gave up 2 bases, with 4 bases separating them. Germline V gene lookup returns CDR1 MNHEY and CDR2 SVGAGI. The CDR3 is 12 residues long.

This clone was counted a few times. This chain links TRBV7-9 with TRBJ1-5; 9 bases are a match to TRBD1. This CDR3 has 14 residues. Trimming took 4 bases from V and 6 from J; bases not matched to a gene: 4. Germline V gene lookup returns CDR1 SEHNR and CDR2 FQNEAQ (reference sequence). The CDR3 nucleotides read TGTGCCAGCAGCTGGGGACAGGGAGCTCAGCCCCAGCATTTT. Encoded protein: CASSWGQGAQPQHF.

The gene calls are TRBV10-2 and TRBJ2-7; 11 bases align to TRBD2. V shed 5 bases, J shed 9 bases, and the junction held 6 bases outside the gene matches. CDR3 length equals 13 residues. Germline-derived CDR1 and CDR2 are WSHSY and SAAADI. CDR3 residues: CASSPIAGGMQYF. CDR3 bases: TGCGCCAGCAGTCCAATAGCGGGAGGGATGCAGTACTTC.

The chain uses TRBV19 and TRBJ2-3; 7 bases map to TRBD2. The germline gives CDR1 LNHDA, CDR2 SQIVND (reference sequence). The CDR3 sequence is 16 residues long. J was trimmed by 1 base and V by 2 bases; bases with no gene match: 6. This CDR3 reads CASSISGRVRTDTQYF. The CDR3 coding sequence is TGTGCCAGTAGTATATCGGGGAGGGTACGCACAGATACGCAGTATTTT.

This chain connects TRBV10-1 to TRBJ1-1, with D possibly TRBD1 on 6 matching bases. The ends were cut back, 3 bases at V and 10 bases at J, with 18 bases in the middle. Germline V gene data show CDR1 as WNHNN and CDR2 as SYGVQD (reference sequence). The length of the CDR3 is 14 residues. CDR3 region: CASSESGGADRAFF. The CDR3 coding sequence is TGCGCCAGCAGTGAATCGGGGGGCGCAGATAGAGCTTTCTTT.

Only one count was recorded for this clone. The chain joins TRBV5-1 to TRBJ2-7, with a tentative D call TRBD2 (6 bases). The CDR3 loop spans 13 amino acids. The germline V gene encodes CDR1 SGHRS and CDR2 YFSETQ. Between the trimmed V and J ends, which lost 4 bases and 1 base, there was a span of 9 bases. The CDR3 bases are TGCGCCAGCAGCGCGGGACCATCCTACGAGCAGTACTTC. Translation gives CASSAGPSYEQYF.

This clone came up once. The chain joins TRBV7-3 to TRBJ2-1; 9 bases are shared with TRBD2. J was trimmed by 12 bases and V by 5 bases; bases with no gene match: 14. The CDR3 totals 15 residues. Looked up from germline, CDR1 is SGHTA and CDR2 is FQGTGA. The CDR3 protein is CASSPGAGGGQGQFF. CDR3 DNA: TGTGCCAGCAGCCCCGGGGCGGGAGGGGGGCAAGGGCAGTTCTTC.

The rearrangement uses TRBV5-8 and TRBJ2-3; possible D gene TRBD2, 5 bases. The CDR3 loop spans 12 amino acids. Per germline, CDR1 SGHTS and CDR2 YDEGEE. V lost 2 bases and J lost 14, with 15 bases in between. CDR3: CASSFFRGELYF. The CDR3 nucleotides are TGTGCCAGCAGCTTCTTTCGTGGGGAGCTGTATTTT. The variable domain in full, completed from reference TRBV5-8 and TRBJ2-3, reads EAGVTQSPTHLIKTRGQQATLRCSPISGHTSVYWYQQALGLGLQFLLWYDEGEERNRGNFPPRFSGRQFPNYSSELNVNALELEDSALYLCASSFFRGELYFGPGTRLTVL.